This TCR beta chain was retrieved from a study of cytomegalovirus exposure and HLA in healthy donors. Study results and limitations: Per a later analysis, HLA-associated TCR beta chains showed more clonal expansion than other, equally common TCR beta chains. Most CMV-associated TCR beta chains were later found to appear HLA-restricted. Investigators reported some 150 TCR beta chains as tied to cytomegalovirus. Reports indicated that the classifier achieved high specificity and sensitivity in diagnosing cytomegalovirus status.

Of note for this clone: The antigen remains undetermined.

The PCR used 60 Vbeta and 13 Jbeta primers. Using immunoSEQ multiplex PCR, the repertoire was profiled, and TCRdb retains in-frame clones only, with some absent. The table gives about 120,000 clones; the top ten clones make up over 1.5% of it. CDR3 length: 15 amino acids. With V trimmed by 1 base and J by 4 bases, 6 bases remained unmatched. Germline assignment: CDR1 KGHSH and CDR2 LQKENI. This receptor was identified in a woman in her thirties or forties in good health and CMV-seropositive. The J gene is TRBJ2-5, the V gene TRBV18; 7 bases match TRBD2. Sequenced input: PBMCs. CDR3 sequence (DNA): TGTGCCAGCTCACCACTCTCAGCGGGGATAGAGACCCAGTACTTC. It codes for CASSPLSAGIETQYF.